This TCR beta chain was obtained from a study of cytomegalovirus exposure and HLA in healthy donors. Germline CDR1 reads MNHEY; CDR2 reads SMNVEV (reference sequence). CDR3 length: 14 residues. V was clipped by 3 bases and J by 4 bases; unmatched bases: 1. 60 Vbeta and 13 Jbeta primers were used in PCR. Clones were read by immunoSEQ multiplex PCR, and TCRdb kept only the in-frame ones, dropping some. The sample lists about 160,000 clones, about 81% occurring once. The clonotype was recovered from a girl aged 10-17 years in good health and CMV-seropositive. Sequencing was done on a sample of PBMCs. The rearrangement links TRBV27 to TRBJ2-1; 9 positions agree with TRBD2. In DNA, the CDR3 is TGTGCCAGCAGTTTTGGACTAGCGTACAATGAGCAGTTCTTC. Encoded protein: CASSFGLAYNEQFF.